This T cell receptor beta chain was sequenced during a study of blood T cell repertoires in COVID-19. For the study at large: Italy, Spain and the United States were the sources of the convalescent and acute COVID-19 samples. T cells, B-cell-depleted T cells, or PBMCs provided the cDNA or gDNA that served as material.

Original processing notes: Reference gene primers were amplified, and this amplification served to estimate nucleated cell counts. Libraries were prepared by immunoSEQ multiplex PCR; TCRdb keeps only in-frame clonotypes and omits some of them. V, J and clone size were drawn from that table, and D and trimming were deduced from the DNA. The sample carries under 300,000 clones, roughly 85% recorded once. There are 15 residues in the CDR3. With 1 base clipped from V and 7 bases from J, the junction kept 4 bases outside the gene matches. Germline CDR1 and CDR2: SGHTA and FQGTGA. The TCR was taken from a woman under 30 with acute or convalescent COVID-19. This chain links TRBV7-3 with TRBJ2-1; TRBD2 matches at 10 bases. Source material: peripheral blood. CDR3 DNA sequence: TGTGCCAGCAGCTTAAGTGCTAGCGGGAGAAATGAGCAGTTCTTC. Amino acids: CASSLSASGRNEQFF.